This TCR beta chain was sequenced in a study of T cell responses to AZD1222 COVID-19 vaccine. General observations from the study: Just 6 or 7 people given AZD1222 tested seropositive at baseline. The study found vaccine-associated CD4 TCRs spanning spike, dominant at 160-218 and 743-854.

Clones were sequenced by immunoSEQ multiplex PCR, and TCRdb holds only the in-frame ones, with some missing. The data contain roughly 55,000 clones, around 90% of them singletons. Note on this clone: Antigen unknown.

The TCR originated in an adult in good health. The material was peripheral blood, obtained on day 0 of AZD1222 vaccination.

CDR3 sequence reads: CASSADRGYTGELFF. In DNA, the CDR3 is TGTGCCAGCAGCGCGGACAGGGGATACACCGGGGAGCTGTTTTTT. The chain has TRBV11-2 and TRBJ2-2, with 9 positions matching TRBD1. Germline V lookup: CDR1 SGHAT, CDR2 FQNNGV. This CDR3 region has 15 residues. The V gene end was trimmed by 5 bases and the J gene end by 3 bases; junction bases not matched to a gene: 4.